This record covers a single T cell receptor (beta chain). The data were obtained in a study of blood T cell repertoires in COVID-19. Study context: From the United States, Italy and Spain came samples of acute and convalescent COVID-19.

Trimming cost V 2 bases and J 6 bases, with 16 bases left between them. CDR1 and CDR2 (germline): ENHRY, SYGVKD. This CDR3 comprises 15 residues. Only in-frame clones appear in the TCRdb table, and some are missing; sequencing was by immunoSEQ multiplex PCR. The repertoire holds tens of thousands of clones, roughly 90% seen once, with around 5.8% in the top ten. The receptor's source is a woman between 50 and 59 years old with acute or convalescent COVID-19. The chain recombines TRBV10-3 with TRBJ1-2, with no clear D. Sequencing was performed on peripheral blood. The CDR3 reads CAISEEVGRWDGYTF. DNA for the CDR3: TGTGCCATCAGTGAGGAAGTTGGCAGGTGGGATGGCTACACCTTC.